A single T cell receptor beta chain is shown here with its context. Two negative PCRs, clearance, or symptom resolution were required of recovered Cohort 3 donors. V shed 5 bases and J shed 2 bases, with 17 bases lying between them. Looked up from germline, CDR1 is SNHLY and CDR2 is FYNNEI. The CDR3 sequence is 16 residues long. The data are from a study of blood T cell repertoires in COVID-19. Turning to the study itself: The United States, Italy and Spain were the sources of the acute and convalescent COVID-19 samples. The analysed material was cDNA or gDNA that came from T cells, B-cell-depleted T cells, or PBMCs.

The assay was immunoSEQ multiplex PCR, and TCRdb's table has in-frame clones only and misses some. The sample lists some 460,000 clones, 87% occurring once. The source of this sequence is a woman in her late teens or twenties who had recovered from COVID-19. The sequenced sample consisted of PBMCs or T cells enriched from blood (not recorded which). The chain has TRBV2 and TRBJ2-3; tentative D call: TRBD2 (6 bases). For the CDR3, the DNA is TGTGCCAGCAGTAACGGGGGAGCCCTGAACACAGATACGCAGTATTTT. As protein: CASSNGGALNTDTQYF.